One and the same sample provided the 3 T cell receptor beta chains below, sequenced in a study of control samples from healthy donors and cancer patients. Clones were sequenced by immunoSEQ multiplex PCR, and TCRdb holds only the in-frame ones, with some missing. The sample includes 150,000 to 200,000 clones, nearly 90% of them seen just once. Input material: blood. These receptors came from a woman aged 50 to 60 in good health.

The chain links TRBV6-6 to TRBJ1-6, with D tentatively TRBD1 (5 bases). CDR1 is MNHNY and CDR2 is SVGAGI in the germline V gene (reference sequence). This CDR3 region has 14 residues. V lost 0 bases, J lost 10 bases, and 10 bases lay in between. The CDR3 is CASSYSQGGSPLHF. The CDR3 bases are TGTGCCAGCAGTTACTCTCAGGGTGGATCACCCCTCCACTTT.

CDR3 bases: TGTGCCAGCAGCTCAGGGGGCGCAGGGGAGACCCAGTACTTC. Translated: CASSSGGAGETQYF. The genes are TRBV7-8 and TRBJ2-5; the match to TRBD1 covers 8 bases. The V and J ends lost 4 bases and 5 bases, in that order; junction bases with no gene match: 6. This CDR3 has 14 amino acids. The germline CDR1 and CDR2 sequences are SGHVS and FQNEAQ.

Of note for this clone: This specimen includes other DNA sequences encoding the same CDR3. The chain couples TRBV9 to TRBJ2-5; 7 nucleotides agree with TRBD1. Germline CDR1 is SGDLS and CDR2 is YYNGEE. CDR3 length: 13 amino acids. V was clipped by 2 bases and J by 3 bases; unmatched bases: 1. CDR3 coding DNA: TGTGCCAGCAGCGTCGGGACAGAAGAGACCCAGTACTTC. Its protein is CASSVGTEETQYF.